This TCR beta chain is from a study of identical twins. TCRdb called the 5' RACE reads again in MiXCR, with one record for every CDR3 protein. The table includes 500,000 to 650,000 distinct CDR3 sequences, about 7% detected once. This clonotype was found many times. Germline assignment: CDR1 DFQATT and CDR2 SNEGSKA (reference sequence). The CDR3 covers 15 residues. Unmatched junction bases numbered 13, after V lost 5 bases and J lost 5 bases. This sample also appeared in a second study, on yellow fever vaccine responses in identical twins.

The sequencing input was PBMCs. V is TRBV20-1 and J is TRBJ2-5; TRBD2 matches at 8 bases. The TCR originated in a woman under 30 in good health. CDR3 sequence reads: CSAPSSGSPWETQYF. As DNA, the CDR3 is TGCAGTGCTCCCTCTAGCGGGTCCCCTTGGGAGACCCAGTACTTC.